This TCR beta chain came from a study of metastatic and nonmetastatic thyroid tumors (dated by TCRdb to 2019 to 2021). Concerning the study at large: The researchers compared repertoires between peripheral blood samples and tumor or nodule tissue samples from patients with malignant or benign thyroid disease. Beyond this particular receptor, the publication reports: In both blood and tumor samples, malignant tumors were reported to have significantly higher TCR beta diversity than benign nodules.

No treatment had been received by any patient before thyroid surgery. Using T-cell receptor beta sequencing, the researchers looked back retrospectively at clinical samples from patients, gathered between about 2012 and 2019. Library generation was performed with PCR. Sequencing instrument: Illumina HiSeq 4000. The TCR beta-chain CDR3 region of each patient was profiled by high-throughput sequencing. The original pipeline was this. Drawing on CDR3 differences between clinicopathological groups, the researchers built a classifier meant to tell apart patients with distant-metastatic papillary thyroid cancer. Repertoire diversity was assessed with the Shannon index, and tumor-blood repertoire similarity with the Morisita-Horn index. Starting from the raw public reads, TCRdb applied fastp trimming at Q25, assembled clones with MiXCR and retained in-frame beta chains. TCRdb, not the original authors, processed these V and J calls. Present in this sample are approximately 30,000 clones, 25% to 35% of which were seen just once. More than 25% of the sample comes from the top ten.

CDR1 and CDR2 are read off the germline V gene as MDHEN and SYDVKM. The junction shows trimming of 8 bases on V and 5 bases on J, plus 24 bases between the germline ends. The CDR3 spans 17 residues, from the cysteine through the phenylalanine. Just CDR3 DNA is preserved here, 51 bases in frame from base 1. On this clone itself: Its antigen is still unknown. Per-nucleotide qualities are absent, and no much larger clonotype sits a single base away.

The sequencing sample was made of blood. This clonotype was sampled from a female donor with papillary thyroid cancer or a benign thyroid nodule (not recorded which). Some clones in this sample may be carry-over from other donors' samples. The sequence joins TRBV28 to TRBJ2-2; the D gene is perhaps TRBD1, on 7 matching bases. The CDR3 protein sequence reads: CASSGTSGGVATGELFF. The bases read TGTGCCAGCTCTGGGACTTCAGGGGGAGTGGCAACCGGGGAGCTGTTTTTT.